One and the same sample provided the 16 T cell receptor beta chains below, sequenced in a study of shared clonotypes between healthy human individuals. Assay used: immunoSEQ multiplex PCR; TCRdb lists only in-frame clones, some missing. Of about 2 million clones listed, 85% to 95% are singletons. Sequencing input: naive CD4+ T cells sorted from blood. Documented subset: CD45RA+ positively selected. The receptors derive from a man younger than 35 in good health.

The chain employs TRBV29-1 and TRBJ2-4; TRBD2 agrees at 7 bases. V lost 5 bases and J lost 9; bases outside the gene matches: 4. Germline CDR1 SQVTM, CDR2 ANQGSEA. CDR3 size: 11 residues. Written as DNA, the CDR3 is TGCAGCGTTCGAGGGGAGGGCATTCAGTACTTC. Amino acids: CSVRGEGIQYF.

A single count supports this clone. The rearrangement links TRBV27 to TRBJ2-7; the match to TRBD1 covers 8 bases. CDR3 length: 13 residues. V dropped 7 bases and J dropped 6; count of bases not matched to a gene: 8. Germline V lookup: CDR1 MNHEY, CDR2 SMNVEV (reference sequence). The CDR3 nucleotides read TGTGCCAGCACCAAGGACAGGGCGGGCGAGCAGTACTTC. Translation: CASTKDRAGEQYF.

The rearrangement uses TRBV18 and TRBJ2-7, with 7 bases fitting TRBD1. This CDR3 is 15 amino acids long. Germline V lookup: CDR1 KGHSH, CDR2 LQKENI. J was trimmed by 5 bases and V by 4 bases; bases with no gene match: 11. The DNA for the CDR3 is TGTGCCAGCTCACTCACCATACAGGGGACCCACGAGCAGTACTTC. Amino acid sequence: CASSLTIQGTHEQYF.

In this sample, this clone turned up a few times. The genes are TRBV11-2 and TRBJ2-3, with D unresolved. The J call could be wrong; TRBJ1-5 is a better fit for the DNA end. Germline V gene sequence: CDR1 SGHAT, CDR2 FQNNGV. CDR3 size: 15 residues. CDR3 amino acids: CASSLAGEWLDTQHF. CDR3 DNA: TGTGCCAGCAGCTTGGCGGGAGAATGGTTAGATACGCAGCATTTT.

The V gene is TRBV6-5, the J gene TRBJ1-2; D is undetermined. The CDR3 length is 13 residues. V was clipped by 6 bases and J by 0 bases, with 8 bases between them. Germline V CDR1 and CDR2: MNHEY, SVGAGI. CDR3 DNA: TGTGCCAGCAGACGGGCAACTAACTATGGCTACACCTTC. Protein: CASRRATNYGYTF.

The chain recombines TRBV2 with TRBJ1-6; no firm D call. Germline CDR1 and CDR2: SNHLY and FYNNEI. V shed 7 bases and J shed 5 bases, with 9 bases lying between them. The CDR3 runs to 13 residues. In DNA form, the CDR3 reads TGTGCCAGCAAAACAGTAGATAATTCACCCCTCCACTTT. Residues: CASKTVDNSPLHF.

This rearrangement joins TRBV5-4 to TRBJ1-6, with 7 bases that match TRBD1. Germline loops: CDR1 SGHNT, CDR2 YYREEE (reference sequence). This CDR3 contains 15 residues. The V gene end was trimmed by 0 bases and the J gene end by 10 bases; junction bases not matched to a gene: 7. The CDR3 loop is CASSLEGQSQSPLHF. CDR3 nucleotide sequence: TGTGCCAGCAGCTTGGAGGGACAGTCGCAATCACCCCTCCACTTT.

The chain uses TRBV7-9 and TRBJ2-1; TRBD2 matches at 8 bases. The V and J ends lost 0 bases and 7 bases, in that order; junction bases with no gene match: 8. CDR3 length: 16 amino acids. From germline, CDR1 is SEHNR and CDR2 FQNEAQ (reference sequence). The CDR3 nucleotides are TGTGCCAGCAGCTTAGCCGGACTAGCCCAAACAAATGAGCAGTTCTTC. It yields the protein CASSLAGLAQTNEQFF.

This clone was observed once. This chain joins TRBV19 and TRBJ2-5; 11 bases fit TRBD2. Germline CDR1 and CDR2: LNHDA and SQIVND (reference sequence). The CDR3 totals 21 residues. The V segment lost 5 bases and the J segment 5 bases; nucleotides outside the gene matches: 25. CDR3 coding DNA: TGTGCCAGTAGTCTCTCTCGAGGGGAGTCCTTTAGCGGGAGGGCCCGGGAGACCCAGTACTTC. The encoded protein is CASSLSRGESFSGRARETQYF.

The chain links TRBV2 to TRBJ1-6, with 8 positions matching TRBD1. The length of the CDR3 is 14 residues. Germline-derived CDR1 and CDR2 are SNHLY and FYNNEI. The V and J ends lost 7 bases and 7 bases, in that order; junction bases with no gene match: 6. The CDR3 region has the DNA TGTGCCAGCATTTTGACAGGGGTGAATTCACCCCTCCACTTT. Amino acids: CASILTGVNSPLHF.

This clone was recorded once. The sample carries other DNA sequences with the same CDR3. The CDR3 spells CAITGGGELFF. As DNA, the CDR3 is TGTGCCATCACGGGCGGGGGGGAGCTGTTTTTT. This chain uses TRBV10-3 with TRBJ2-2; maybe TRBD2 (5 bases). V was clipped by 7 bases and J by 8 bases, with 8 bases between them. There are 11 residues in the CDR3. Per the germline V gene, CDR1 is ENHRY and CDR2 is SYGVKD.

J is TRBJ1-5 and V is TRBV5-4; 7 bases are shared with TRBD1. Germline assignment: CDR1 SGHNT and CDR2 YYREEE (reference sequence). The CDR3 is made up of 14 amino acids. V lost 4 bases to trimming and J lost 3 bases; unmatched junction nucleotides: 4. In nucleotides, the CDR3 is TGTGCCAGCAGCCCAGGACAGGACAATCAGCCCCAGCATTTT. This encodes CASSPGQDNQPQHF.

This clone has a single count. The chain is built from TRBV28 and TRBJ1-6; 7 bases are a match to TRBD1. The CDR3 sequence is 15 residues long. The germline V gene encodes CDR1 MDHEN and CDR2 SYDVKM. The J segment lost 4 bases and the V segment lost 3 bases, leaving 3 bases of the junction unmatched. In DNA form, the CDR3 reads TGTGCCAGCAGTTTGAAGGACAGGTATAATTCACCCCTCCACTTT. Protein: CASSLKDRYNSPLHF.

The chain combines TRBV7-6 with TRBJ2-3; TRBD2 might be the D (6 bases). Germline CDR1 and CDR2: SGHVS and FNYEAQ. Trimming took 1 base from V and 0 from J, leaving 8 bases between them. The CDR3 length is 15 residues. Written as DNA, the CDR3 is TGTGCCAGCAGCTTAGGGACTACTAGCACAGATACGCAGTATTTT. Translation: CASSLGTTSTDTQYF.

This clone was detected once. Different DNA sequences within this sample yield the same CDR3. The chain has TRBV5-1 and TRBJ2-5; tentative D call: TRBD2 (5 bases). V lost 7 bases to trimming and J lost 1 base, with 11 bases between them. CDR3 length: 13 amino acids. Per the germline V gene, CDR1 is SGHRS and CDR2 is YFSETQ. CDR3 sequence (DNA): TGCGCCAGCTCCCGAGGGTCCCAAGAGACCCAGTACTTC. This codes for CASSRGSQETQYF.

V usage is TRBV10-3 and J usage is TRBJ2-2; D ambiguous. Germline V lookup: CDR1 ENHRY, CDR2 SYGVKD. The CDR3 spans 14 residues. V dropped 4 bases and J dropped 3 bases, with 9 bases sitting between them. In DNA, the CDR3 is TGTGCCATCAGTGCAAGGTCGGACACCGGGGAGCTGTTTTTT. It yields the protein CAISARSDTGELFF.